The 21 T cell receptor beta chains listed next were all sequenced from one sample in a study of cytomegalovirus exposure and HLA in healthy donors. Amplification used 60 Vbeta primers and 13 Jbeta primers. Assay: immunoSEQ multiplex PCR; the TCRdb copy retains only in-frame clones and omits some. Among under 150,000 clones listed, 80% were seen once. Sequencing was done on a sample of PBMCs. The receptor source for this set is a man aged 30-40 years in good health and CMV-seronegative.

The chain joins TRBV30 to TRBJ2-5, with a tentative D call TRBD1 (5 bases). CDR1 is GTSNPN, CDR2 SVGIG, per germline (reference sequence). V was clipped by 0 bases and J by 4 bases, with 9 bases between them. The CDR3 is 13 residues long. The CDR3 DNA is TGTGCCTGGAGTGTACAGGATAGAGAGACCCAGTACTTC. Protein sequence: CAWSVQDRETQYF.

The V call is TRBV27, the J call TRBJ2-5, with 10 bases that match TRBD1. Near its end, the DNA agrees better with TRBJ2-7, so the J call may be wrong. The germline V gene has CDR1 MNHEY and CDR2 SMNVEV (reference sequence). The CDR3 sequence is 15 residues long. CDR3 protein: CASSPGTGDGYEQYF. CDR3 in DNA: TGTGCCAGCAGTCCCGGGACAGGGGATGGGTACGAGCAGTACTTC.

The chain carries TRBV11-1 and TRBJ2-7, with a weak D call TRBD1 (6 bases). Looked up from germline, CDR1 is SGHAT and CDR2 is FQDESV (reference sequence). The CDR3 covers 14 residues. V was pared by 6 bases and J by 3 bases, with 15 bases between. The CDR3 loop reads CASRSRQDNYEQYF. Written as DNA, the CDR3 is TGTGCCAGCAGGTCCAGACAGGACAACTACGAGCAGTACTTC.

DNA of the CDR3: TGTGCCTGGAGTCGGACAGGGGGCGGCGAGGCTTTCTTT. It specifies CAWSRTGGGEAFF. V gene TRBV30 combines with J gene TRBJ1-1; 11 positions match TRBD1. CDR3 length equals 13 residues. Germline V CDR1 and CDR2: GTSNPN, SVGIG (reference sequence). V lost 2 bases and J lost 11; bases outside the gene matches: 7.

This clone was counted between two and nine times. The chain recombines TRBV6-5 with TRBJ2-2; D is perhaps TRBD2 (5 bases). Germline V gene lookup returns CDR1 MNHEY and CDR2 SVGAGI. The CDR3 loop spans 16 amino acids. V was shortened by 2 bases and J by 2 bases, with 12 bases between the two germline ends. The CDR3 nucleotides are TGTGCCAGCAGTTACAACCCCCGGGGAAACACCGGGGAGCTGTTTTTT. Its translation: CASSYNPRGNTGELFF.

With regard to this clone: One junction end disagrees with the germline gene, perhaps due to a read error. The chain uses TRBV7-9 and TRBJ1-1; no reliable D call. The germline V gene encodes CDR1 SEHNR and CDR2 FQNEAQ (reference sequence). There are 12 residues in the CDR3. CDR3 nucleotide sequence: TGTTCCAGCAGCCCTAGGAACACTGAAGCTTTCTTT. Protein sequence: CSSSPRNTEAFF.

The V call is TRBV6-1, the J call TRBJ1-2; D might be TRBD1 (5 bases). Germline V CDR1 and CDR2: MNHNS, SASEGT. Trimming shortened V by 5 bases and J by 4 bases, and 17 bases separated the two germline ends. The CDR3 has 15 amino acids. CDR3 sequence: CASSQRRDGGYGYTF. CDR3 sequence (DNA): TGTGCCAGCAGTCAAAGGAGGGACGGCGGCTATGGCTACACCTTC.

The V and J genes are TRBV6-5 and TRBJ2-5, with 8 bases that match TRBD1. The assigned J gene may be wrong: the sequence end matches TRBJ2-7 better. The CDR3 runs to 16 residues. From germline, CDR1 is MNHEY and CDR2 SVGAGI. The CDR3 loop is CASSSDRVYTTYEQYF. The DNA for the CDR3 is TGTGCCAGCAGTTCGGACAGGGTCTATACTACCTACGAGCAGTACTTC.

The genes are TRBV5-4 and TRBJ2-3, with 9 bases fitting TRBD2. J was trimmed by 4 bases and V by 0 bases; bases with no gene match: 6. Germline V lookup: CDR1 SGHNT, CDR2 YYREEE (reference sequence). The length of the CDR3 is 16 residues. CDR3 residues: CASSLGLAGVADTQYF. CDR3 bases: TGTGCCAGCAGCTTGGGATTAGCGGGAGTGGCAGATACGCAGTATTTT.

The genes are TRBV27 and TRBJ1-5, with 10 nucleotides matching TRBD1. This CDR3 region has 14 residues. Unmatched junction bases numbered 4, after V lost 6 bases and J lost 5 bases. The germline CDR1 and CDR2 sequences are MNHEY and SMNVEV (reference sequence). This CDR3 reads CASSPDRGHQPQHF. CDR3 nucleotide sequence: TGTGCCAGCAGCCCCGACAGGGGGCATCAGCCCCAGCATTTT.

This chain joins TRBV7-8 and TRBJ1-1; D remains unclear. Trimming took off 2 bases at V and 2 bases at J, with 9 bases between the two ends. This CDR3 comprises 14 residues. CDR1 SGHVS and CDR2 FQNEAQ come from the germline V gene. This chain's CDR3 is CASSLTAINTEAFF. CDR3 DNA sequence: TGTGCCAGCAGCTTAACAGCCATAAACACTGAAGCTTTCTTT.

The chain combines TRBV5-4 with TRBJ2-7; D might be TRBD2 (5 bases). The germline V gene encodes CDR1 SGHNT and CDR2 YYREEE (reference sequence). CDR3 length: 15 amino acids. V was clipped by 1 base and J by 2 bases, with 13 bases between them. In DNA form, the CDR3 reads TGTGCCAGCAGCTTGATCGAGCGGAGCGCCTACGAGCAGTACTTC. It specifies CASSLIERSAYEQYF.

The genes are TRBV10-3 and TRBJ2-1; TRBD1 agrees at 11 bases. The CDR3 covers 15 residues. The germline V gene encodes CDR1 ENHRY and CDR2 SYGVKD. The trim removed 4 bases at V and 5 bases at J, leaving 4 bases unmatched. The chain's CDR3 is CAISGRTGGNNEQFF. The CDR3 region has the DNA TGTGCCATCAGTGGACGGACAGGGGGCAACAATGAGCAGTTCTTC.

The V call is TRBV12-5, the J call TRBJ2-7; 11 positions agree with TRBD2. V shed 6 bases and J 6 bases; nucleotides not matched to a gene: 7. The CDR3 loop spans 14 amino acids. Germline-derived CDR1 and CDR2 are LGHNT and FRNRAP. The CDR3 loop is CASGFQLAGAEQYF. Here the CDR3 DNA reads TGTGCTAGTGGGTTTCAACTAGCGGGAGCCGAGCAGTACTTC.

This clone was counted a few times. The V and J genes are TRBV29-1 and TRBJ2-1, with TRBD2 identical over 14 bases. The germline CDR1 and CDR2 sequences are SQVTM and ANQGSEA. The V and J ends lost 7 bases and 7 bases, in that order; junction bases with no gene match: 15. The CDR3 runs to 17 residues. The CDR3 DNA reads as TGCAGCGGGCGTGGGCGACTAGCGGGAGGGCCTCATAATGAGCAGTTCTTC. Amino acids: CSGRGRLAGGPHNEQFF.

The chain has TRBV27 and TRBJ1-2, with D perhaps matching TRBD1 (5 bases). Germline V gives CDR1 MNHEY, CDR2 SMNVEV (reference sequence). Between the trimmed V and J ends, which lost 2 bases and 8 bases, there was a span of 12 bases. CDR3 length equals 13 residues. This chain's CDR3 is CASSLRSGGGYTF. CDR3 nucleotide sequence: TGTGCCAGCAGTTTAAGATCCGGGGGGGGCTACACCTTC.

The chain uses TRBV2 and TRBJ2-1, with 7 bases fitting TRBD1. Germline V gene data show CDR1 as SNHLY and CDR2 as FYNNEI. This CDR3 comprises 16 residues. V lost 5 bases to trimming and J lost 10 bases; unmatched junction nucleotides: 17. Written as DNA, the CDR3 is TGTGCCAGCAGTATCCGTACAGGGGATTCGTCCGGCGAGCAGTTCTTC. Protein product: CASSIRTGDSSGEQFF.

The chain is built from TRBV7-9 and TRBJ2-1; D possibly corresponds to TRBD1 (5 bases). CDR3 length: 13 residues. V was cut by 7 bases and J by 5 bases, with 12 bases left in between. Germline V gives CDR1 SEHNR, CDR2 FQNEAQ (reference sequence). CDR3 coding DNA: TGTGCCAGCACCCAGGGCAGGGACAATGAGCAGTTCTTC. It encodes CASTQGRDNEQFF.

The chain couples TRBV21-1 to TRBJ1-1; the table calls TRBD1, which could not be checked here. TRBV21-1 is shown as a pseudogene. The CDR3 has 13 residues. CDR3 coding DNA: TGTGCCAGCAGCACTGGGCTAAACCCTGAAGCTTTCTTT. Its translation is CASSTGLNPEAFF.

This clone was recorded once. The chain couples TRBV15 to TRBJ2-7; 7 nucleotides match TRBD1. With V trimmed by 3 bases and J by 2 bases, 1 base remained unmatched. Germline V gene data show CDR1 as LNHNV and CDR2 as YYDKDF (reference sequence). CDR3 length: 13 amino acids. Here the CDR3 reads CATSRDRPYEQYF. The CDR3 DNA sequence: TGTGCCACCAGCAGGGACAGGCCCTACGAGCAGTACTTC.

J is TRBJ2-5 and V is TRBV19; D possibly corresponds to TRBD1 (6 bases). V shed 3 bases and J shed 4 bases, with 9 bases lying between them. The length of the CDR3 is 13 residues. Germline V gene lookup returns CDR1 LNHDA and CDR2 SQIVND (reference sequence). The CDR3 region has the DNA TGTGCCAGTAGTATTGGGACACGAGAGACCCAGTACTTC. Translated, it gives CASSIGTRETQYF.